Shown below are 5 T cell receptor beta chains from a single sample sequenced in a study of blood T cell repertoires in COVID-19. The data were produced by immunoSEQ multiplex PCR, yet TCRdb's version contains in-frame clones alone and is incomplete. The table lists under 250,000 clones, around three quarters of them singletons. The specimen was peripheral blood. These receptors originate from a woman between 65 and 79 years old with acute or convalescent COVID-19.

Only a few counts were recorded for this clone. The chain recombines TRBV7-6 with TRBJ2-7; 7 nucleotides agree with TRBD2. V shed 4 bases, J shed 3 bases, and the junction held 6 bases outside the gene matches. This CDR3 is 14 amino acids long. Germline lookup yields CDR1 SGHVS and CDR2 FNYEAQ. The CDR3: CASSSGLLSYEQYF. As DNA, the CDR3 is TGTGCCAGCAGCTCGGGACTATTAAGCTACGAGCAGTACTTC.

This chain links TRBV9 with TRBJ2-1, with D uncertain. CDR3 size: 15 residues. Germline V gene data show CDR1 as SGDLS and CDR2 as YYNGEE. V was shortened by 1 base and J by 0 bases, with 8 bases between the two germline ends. CDR3 coding DNA: TGTGCCAGCAGCGTAATAGCTAGCTCCTACAATGAGCAGTTCTTC. It codes for CASSVIASSYNEQFF.

This clone was observed a handful of times. The gene calls are TRBV5-1 and TRBJ2-3; 10 bases map to TRBD2. The CDR3 is 18 amino acids. Germline assignment: CDR1 SGHRS and CDR2 YFSETQ. Trimming took 3 bases from V and 6 from J; bases not matched to a gene: 16. The CDR3 DNA follows: TGCGCCAGCAGCTCTTATCAAAGCGGGAGGGTGTCTTTGGATACGCAGTATTTT. Protein: CASSSYQSGRVSLDTQYF.

V gene TRBV27 combines with J gene TRBJ1-2; D gene unclear. The CDR3 is made up of 13 amino acids. Germline CDR1 and CDR2: MNHEY and SMNVEV (reference sequence). V gave up 3 bases and J gave up 5 bases, with 10 bases separating them. The CDR3 is CASSLSSLYGYTF. The CDR3 coding sequence is TGTGCCAGCAGTTTGTCGAGTCTATATGGCTACACCTTC.

This clone was counted a few times. This chain joins TRBV5-1 and TRBJ1-5; 9 nucleotides align to TRBD1. The V and J ends lost 4 bases and 2 bases, in that order; junction bases with no gene match: 10. The CDR3 sequence is 17 residues long. Germline loops: CDR1 SGHRS, CDR2 YFSETQ. CDR3 sequence reads: CASSPDGQGFGNQPQHF. The CDR3 DNA is TGCGCCAGCAGCCCGGACGGACAGGGGTTCGGCAATCAGCCCCAGCATTTT.